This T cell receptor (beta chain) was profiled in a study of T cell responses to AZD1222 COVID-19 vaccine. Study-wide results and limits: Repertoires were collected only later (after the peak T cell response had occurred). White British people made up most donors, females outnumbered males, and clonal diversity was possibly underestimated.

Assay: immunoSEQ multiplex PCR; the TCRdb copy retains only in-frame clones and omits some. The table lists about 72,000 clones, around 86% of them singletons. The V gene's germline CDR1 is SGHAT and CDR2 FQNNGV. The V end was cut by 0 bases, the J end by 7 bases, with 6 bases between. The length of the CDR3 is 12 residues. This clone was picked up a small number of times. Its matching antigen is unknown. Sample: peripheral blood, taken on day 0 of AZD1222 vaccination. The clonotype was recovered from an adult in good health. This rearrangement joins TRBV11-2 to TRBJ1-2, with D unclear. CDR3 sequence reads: CASSLDTTGYTF. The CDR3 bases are TGTGCCAGCAGCTTAGATACCACTGGCTACACCTTC.